The 28 T cell receptor beta chains below come from one sample, sequenced in a study of blood T cell repertoires in COVID-19. Clones were sequenced by immunoSEQ multiplex PCR, and TCRdb holds only the in-frame ones, with some missing. This table holds 200,000 to 250,000 clones, approximately 80% found once. The sequencing input was peripheral blood. All receptors come from a woman of 80 years or more with active or convalescent COVID-19.

This clone appeared a few times. The V gene is TRBV27, the J gene TRBJ1-6; 8 bases match TRBD1. This CDR3 spans 17 amino acids. Unmatched junction bases numbered 19, after V lost 5 bases and J lost 13 bases. Germline V lookup: CDR1 MNHEY, CDR2 SMNVEV (reference sequence). The CDR3 DNA follows: TGTGCCAGCAGTCAGCGACAGGGGACTTGGGGAGTGGGGCCCCTCCACTTT. Protein sequence: CASSQRQGTWGVGPLHF.

This sequence joins TRBV7-9 and TRBJ1-4; 7 bases align to TRBD1. Germline CDR1 is SEHNR and CDR2 is FQNEAQ (reference sequence). This CDR3 region has 15 residues. Germline trimming cut 5 bases from V and 3 bases from J; bases unmatched to any gene: 6. The CDR3 sequence is CASSIRQGPNEKLFF. For the CDR3, the DNA is TGTGCCAGCAGCATCCGACAGGGACCTAATGAAAAACTGTTTTTT.

This clone appeared once. The chain recombines TRBV5-1 with TRBJ2-1; perhaps TRBD2 as D (6 bases). V was pared by 0 bases and J by 6 bases, with 10 bases between. There are 14 residues in the CDR3. Germline V gene data show CDR1 as SGHRS and CDR2 as YFSETQ. For the CDR3, the DNA is TGCGCCAGCAGCTTGGGACCCGGGGGCAATGAGCAGTTCTTC. This translates into CASSLGPGGNEQFF.

In its sample, this clone was seen once. This chain links TRBV4-2 with TRBJ1-4; 8 bases are a match to TRBD1. This CDR3 contains 15 residues. With 0 bases clipped from V and 7 bases from J, the junction kept 4 bases outside the gene matches. From germline, CDR1 is LGHNA and CDR2 YNFKEQ. CDR3 amino acids: CASSQEDREGEKLFF. In DNA, the CDR3 is TGTGCCAGCAGCCAAGAGGACAGGGAGGGTGAAAAACTGTTTTTT.

The chain couples TRBV7-6 to TRBJ2-2; 8 nucleotides match TRBD2. The germline gives CDR1 SGHVS, CDR2 FNYEAQ. This CDR3 has 17 amino acids. The trim removed 3 bases at V and 2 bases at J, leaving 8 bases unmatched. In nucleotides, the CDR3 is TGTGCCAGCAGCTTGCGGGGGGCAGGCTTTAACACCGGGGAGCTGTTTTTT. This codes for CASSLRGAGFNTGELFF.

V and J are TRBV28 and TRBJ2-7; the match to TRBD1 covers 8 bases. The length of the CDR3 is 16 residues. The V and J ends lost 4 bases and 4 bases, in that order; junction bases with no gene match: 12. The germline CDR1 and CDR2 sequences are MDHEN and SYDVKM. CDR3: CASSSAGGGLIYEQYF. The CDR3 DNA sequence: TGTGCCAGCAGTTCCGCAGGGGGCGGGTTAATATACGAGCAGTACTTC.

The V gene is TRBV14, the J gene TRBJ1-6; no definite D call. Germline values: CDR1 SGHDN, CDR2 FVKESK. V was cut by 3 bases and J by 4 bases, with 4 bases left in between. This CDR3 contains 13 residues. CDR3 residues: CASSQSYNSPLHF. CDR3 nucleotide sequence: TGTGCCAGCAGCCAGTCATATAATTCACCCCTCCACTTT.

The J gene is TRBJ2-1, the V gene TRBV5-5; no definite D call. V lost 4 bases and J 0 bases, leaving 11 bases between the germline ends. This CDR3 spans 15 amino acids. Germline values: CDR1 SGHKS, CDR2 YYEKEE (reference sequence). The CDR3 nucleotides read TGTGCCAGCAGCCAGGCAGGCAGCTCCTACAATGAGCAGTTCTTC. Protein sequence: CASSQAGSSYNEQFF. Using reference TRBV5-5 and TRBJ2-1 for the parts outside the CDR3, the full variable domain is DAGVTQSPTHLIKTRGQQVTLRCSPISGHKSVSWYQQVLGQGPQFIFQYYEKEERGRGNFPDRFSARQFPNYSSELNVNALLLGDSALYLCASSQAGSSYNEQFFGPGTRLTVL.

J is TRBJ1-3 and V is TRBV4-2; tentatively, D is TRBD1 (5 bases). Germline V lookup: CDR1 LGHNA, CDR2 YNFKEQ. The V gene lost 4 bases and the J gene lost 0 bases, with 13 bases spanning the gap. The CDR3 has 16 amino acids. Written as DNA, the CDR3 is TGTGCCAGCAGCCCAACACGGGGGAGCTCTGGAAACACCATATATTTT. This translates into CASSPTRGSSGNTIYF.

This clone was observed a handful of times. The genes are TRBV7-2 and TRBJ1-3; tentatively, D is TRBD1 (6 bases). This CDR3 comprises 14 residues. Germline V gene lookup returns CDR1 SGHTA and CDR2 FQGNSA. Deletions cut 6 bases from V and 1 base from J, with 10 bases between. The CDR3 nucleotides are TGTGCCAGCAGACCTGACAGGTCTGGAAACACCATATATTTT. This encodes CASRPDRSGNTIYF.

The chain is built from TRBV30 and TRBJ1-6; D is unclear. There are 13 residues in the CDR3. Per germline, CDR1 GTSNPN and CDR2 SVGIG (reference sequence). V was clipped by 5 bases and J by 5 bases, with 10 bases between them. The CDR3 DNA is TGTGCCTGGGAGGGAGATAATAATTCACCCCTCCACTTT. Its protein product is CAWEGDNNSPLHF.

The V call is TRBV5-6, the J call TRBJ1-5, with 8 bases that match TRBD1. Trimming cost V 0 bases and J 2 bases; bases outside gene matches: 1. The CDR3 loop spans 15 amino acids. The V gene's germline CDR1 is SGHDT and CDR2 YYEEEE. The CDR3 nucleotides are TGTGCCAGCAGCTTGGCGACAGGGGGCAATCAGCCCCAGCATTTT. It codes for CASSLATGGNQPQHF.

This chain connects TRBV28 to TRBJ2-5; D uncertain. This CDR3 has 13 residues. V was cut by 2 bases and J by 2 bases, with 6 bases left in between. Germline CDR1 reads MDHEN; CDR2 reads SYDVKM. DNA of the CDR3: TGTGCCAGCAGTTTAACGGTACAAGAGACCCAGTACTTC. As protein: CASSLTVQETQYF. Full variable domain (remainder filled in from reference TRBV28 and TRBJ2-5): DVKVTQSSRYLVKRTGEKVFLECVQDMDHENMFWYRQDPGLGLRLIYFSYDVKMKEKGDIPEGYSVSREKKERFSLILESASTNQTSMYLCASSLTVQETQYFGPGTRLLVL.

In its sample, this clone was seen once. This chain links TRBV19 with TRBJ1-2; TRBD1 aligns across 9 bases. The CDR3 is made up of 15 amino acids. From germline, CDR1 is LNHDA and CDR2 SQIVND (reference sequence). V was pared by 4 bases and J by 4 bases, with 7 bases of the junction left unmatched. CDR3 coding DNA: TGTGCCAGTAGTACCAAACAGGGGGCGTCCTATGGCTACACCTTC. Residues: CASSTKQGASYGYTF.

This clone has only one observation. The gene calls are TRBV18 and TRBJ1-6; D gene unclear. Per germline, CDR1 KGHSH and CDR2 LQKENI. The CDR3 consists of 13 residues. V lost 3 bases, J lost 8 bases, and 8 bases lay in between. Written as DNA, the CDR3 is TGTGCCAGCTCACCTGGTGGAGATTCACCCCTCCACTTT. As protein: CASSPGGDSPLHF.

The V gene is TRBV6-5, the J gene TRBJ1-3; D is unresolved. The CDR3 has 15 residues. CDR1 and CDR2 (germline): MNHEY, SVGAGI. Trimming stripped 2 bases from V and 4 bases from J, with 12 bases between. CDR3 protein: CASSYRWAPGNTIYF. CDR3 bases: TGTGCCAGCAGTTACAGGTGGGCCCCCGGAAACACCATATATTTT.

The chain uses TRBV6-6 and TRBJ1-5; no clear D. Germline loops: CDR1 MNHNY, CDR2 SVGAGI (reference sequence). The V gene lost 9 bases and the J gene lost 0 bases, with 15 bases spanning the gap. The CDR3 consists of 15 residues. The CDR3 DNA is TGTGCCAGTACTCCGGGAGCTTATAGCAATCAGCCCCAGCATTTT. Its protein is CASTPGAYSNQPQHF.

The V and J genes are TRBV9 and TRBJ2-3, with D possibly being TRBD2 (5 bases). CDR1 is SGDLS and CDR2 is YYNGEE in the germline V gene. V was clipped by 4 bases and J by 3 bases, with 15 bases between them. The CDR3 has 15 amino acids. CDR3 in DNA: TGTGCCAGCAGCCCCTTTTGGGGAGAGACAGATACGCAGTATTTT. Its protein product is CASSPFWGETDTQYF.

This chain connects TRBV5-4 to TRBJ1-4; 8 positions agree with TRBD1. The trim removed 0 bases at V and 4 bases at J, leaving 2 bases unmatched. Germline-derived CDR1 and CDR2 are SGHNT and YYREEE (reference sequence). This CDR3 has 15 residues. The CDR3: CASSLGTGINEKLFF. The CDR3 nucleotides are TGTGCCAGCAGCTTGGGGACAGGGATTAATGAAAAACTGTTTTTT.

The rearrangement joins TRBV29-1 to TRBJ2-7; the D is unclear. Germline CDR1 and CDR2: SQVTM and ANQGSEA. V was pared by 1 base and J by 0 bases, with 16 bases between. This CDR3 has 16 residues. The CDR3 DNA follows: TGCAGCGTTGAAGGCCCATCAGGAAAGAACTCCTACGAGCAGTACTTC. Translated, it gives CSVEGPSGKNSYEQYF.

The rearrangement links TRBV3-1 (or the pseudogene TRBV3-2) to TRBJ2-3, with 12 bases lining up with TRBD2. The CDR3 is 17 residues long. Germline V lookup: CDR1 LGHDT, CDR2 YNNKEL (reference sequence). V trimming: 4 bases; J trimming: 0 bases; junction bases outside the gene matches: 5. The CDR3 here is CASSRRTSGDSTDTQYF. In DNA, the CDR3 is TGTGCCAGCAGCCGACGGACTAGCGGGGATAGCACAGATACGCAGTATTTT.

J is TRBJ1-1 and V is TRBV7-8; TRBD1 agrees at 7 bases. This CDR3 is built from 16 residues. Germline-derived CDR1 and CDR2 are SGHVS and FQNEAQ. The junction had 13 bases not matched to a gene; V was cut back by 5 bases and J by 4 bases. The CDR3 DNA reads TGTGCCAGCAGCCCGAGCCGCTTGACAGGGCCCACTGAAGCTTTCTTT. Translation: CASSPSRLTGPTEAFF.

The V call is TRBV2, the J call TRBJ2-1, with 11 bases that match TRBD2. This CDR3 comprises 15 residues. V trimming: 6 bases; J trimming: 4 bases; junction bases outside the gene matches: 5. CDR1 SNHLY and CDR2 FYNNEI come from the germline V gene. The CDR3 nucleotides read TGTGCCAGCAGGGGATGGACTAGCGGGTACAATGAGCAGTTCTTC. Translated: CASRGWTSGYNEQFF.

The chain joins TRBV28 to TRBJ2-7; D might be TRBD1 (6 bases). Trimming shortened V by 3 bases and J by 0 bases, and 12 bases separated the two germline ends. CDR3 size: 15 residues. Germline-derived CDR1 and CDR2 are MDHEN and SYDVKM. The CDR3 region is CASSLGQLSSYEQYF. In nucleotides, the CDR3 is TGTGCCAGCAGTTTGGGACAACTTAGCTCCTACGAGCAGTACTTC.

This rearrangement joins TRBV6-2 or TRBV6-3 to TRBJ2-7; 8 bases align to TRBD2. The CDR3 is 15 amino acids. Germline V gene lookup returns CDR1 MNHEY and CDR2 SVGEGT. After removal of 2 bases from V and 2 bases from J, the junction contained 5 bases not matched to a gene. This CDR3 is CASSYGREVPYEQYF. The CDR3 DNA sequence: TGTGCCAGCAGTTACGGGCGGGAGGTACCCTACGAGCAGTACTTC.

This clone was recorded a few times. For the CDR3, the DNA is TGTGCCAGCAGCTCGGGCAGGGGGGATGGCTACACCTTC. Translated, it gives CASSSGRGDGYTF. The chain couples TRBV7-2 to TRBJ1-2; 7 bases are a match to TRBD1. Per the germline V gene, CDR1 is SGHTA and CDR2 is FQGNSA. This CDR3 is built from 13 residues. The ends lost 4 bases at V and 6 bases at J; junction bases unmatched: 5.

This sequence joins TRBV19 and TRBJ1-5, with 8 nucleotides matching TRBD1. V shed 2 bases and J 7 bases; nucleotides not matched to a gene: 4. The length of the CDR3 is 14 residues. CDR1 is LNHDA, CDR2 SQIVND, per germline (reference sequence). The CDR3 here is CASSIQGAMQPQHF. In DNA form, the CDR3 reads TGTGCCAGTAGTATACAGGGGGCTATGCAGCCCCAGCATTTT.

This chain uses TRBV6-2 or TRBV6-3 with TRBJ2-7; 12 bases line up with TRBD1. In germline, CDR1 is MNHEY, CDR2 SVGEGT. The CDR3 has 15 amino acids. The trim removed 6 bases at V and 7 bases at J, leaving 10 bases unmatched. CDR3 amino acids: CASSYQGQGAKEQYF. CDR3 nucleotide sequence: TGTGCCAGCAGCTATCAGGGACAGGGGGCTAAAGAGCAGTACTTC.